The sequence of this T cell receptor beta chain was determined in a study of beta chain features in type 1 diabetes. On the study more broadly: Patients did not differ from healthy donors in age, gender or cell yield.

From germline, CDR1 is SGHNT and CDR2 YYREEE (reference sequence). The J segment lost 4 bases and the V segment lost 0 bases, leaving 5 bases of the junction unmatched. The CDR3 runs to 15 residues. The whole isolated RNA underwent reverse transcription, so sequencing captured expressed TCRB transcripts. Only in-frame clones appear in the TCRdb table, and some are missing; sequencing was by immunoSEQ multiplex PCR. Of roughly 300,000 clones in the sample, roughly 8% were seen once. Specimen: central memory CD4+ T cells from blood. This chain uses TRBV5-4 with TRBJ1-2; 8 bases are shared with TRBD1. The origin of this receptor is a woman between 18 and 29 years old in good health. CDR3 DNA: TGTGCCAGCAGCTTGGCGACCACAGGGGGCTATGGCTACACCTTC. Translated: CASSLATTGGYGYTF.